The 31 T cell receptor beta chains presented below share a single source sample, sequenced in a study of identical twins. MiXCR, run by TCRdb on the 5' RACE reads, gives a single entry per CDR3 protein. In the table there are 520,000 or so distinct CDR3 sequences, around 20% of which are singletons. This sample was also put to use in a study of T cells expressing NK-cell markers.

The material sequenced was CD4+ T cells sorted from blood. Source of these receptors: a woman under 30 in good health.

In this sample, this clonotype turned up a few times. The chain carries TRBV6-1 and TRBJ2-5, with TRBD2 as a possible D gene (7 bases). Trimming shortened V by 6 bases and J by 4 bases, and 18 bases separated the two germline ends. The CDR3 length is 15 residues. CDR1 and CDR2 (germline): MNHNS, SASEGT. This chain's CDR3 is CASRSGGGGRETQYF. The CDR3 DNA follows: TGTGCCAGCAGATCGGGCGGGGGCGGGCGAGAGACCCAGTACTTC.

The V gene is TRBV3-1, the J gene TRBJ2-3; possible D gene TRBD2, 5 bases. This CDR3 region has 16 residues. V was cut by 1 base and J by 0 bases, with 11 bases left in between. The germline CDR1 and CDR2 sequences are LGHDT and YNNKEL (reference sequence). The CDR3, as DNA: TGTGCCAGCAGCCAAGTTAGAGGGATTAGCACAGATACGCAGTATTTT. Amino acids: CASSQVRGISTDTQYF.

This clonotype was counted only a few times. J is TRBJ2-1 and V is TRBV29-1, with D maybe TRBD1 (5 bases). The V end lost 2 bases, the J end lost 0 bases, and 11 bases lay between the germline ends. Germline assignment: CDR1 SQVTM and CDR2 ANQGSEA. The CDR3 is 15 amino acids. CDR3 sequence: CSVEPTDGSYNEQFF. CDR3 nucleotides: TGCAGCGTTGAACCGACAGATGGCTCCTACAATGAGCAGTTCTTC.

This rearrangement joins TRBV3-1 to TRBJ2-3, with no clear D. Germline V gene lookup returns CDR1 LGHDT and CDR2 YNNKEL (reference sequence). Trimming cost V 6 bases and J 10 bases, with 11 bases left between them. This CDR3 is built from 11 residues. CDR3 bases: TGTGCCAGCAGTGACAATGACGCGCAGTATTTT. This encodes CASSDNDAQYF.

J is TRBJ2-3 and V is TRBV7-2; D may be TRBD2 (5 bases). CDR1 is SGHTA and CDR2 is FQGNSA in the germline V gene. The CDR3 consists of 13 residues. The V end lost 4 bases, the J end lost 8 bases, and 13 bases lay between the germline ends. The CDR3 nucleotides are TGTGCCAGCAGCTGGGCGGACTTCGGTACGCAGTATTTT. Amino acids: CASSWADFGTQYF.

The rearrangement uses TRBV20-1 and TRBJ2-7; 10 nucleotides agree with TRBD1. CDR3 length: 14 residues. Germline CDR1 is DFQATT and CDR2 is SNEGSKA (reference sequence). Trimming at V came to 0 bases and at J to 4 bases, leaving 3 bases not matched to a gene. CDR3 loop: CSARDWGQGYEQYF. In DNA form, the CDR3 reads TGCAGTGCTAGAGATTGGGGACAGGGGTACGAGCAGTACTTC.

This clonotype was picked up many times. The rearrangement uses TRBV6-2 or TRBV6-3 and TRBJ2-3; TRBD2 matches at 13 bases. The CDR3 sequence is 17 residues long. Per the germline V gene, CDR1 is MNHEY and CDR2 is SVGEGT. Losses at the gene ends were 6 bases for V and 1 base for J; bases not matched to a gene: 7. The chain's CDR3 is CASRPHGLAGGTDTQYF. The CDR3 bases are TGTGCCAGCAGACCACACGGACTAGCGGGGGGCACAGATACGCAGTATTTT.

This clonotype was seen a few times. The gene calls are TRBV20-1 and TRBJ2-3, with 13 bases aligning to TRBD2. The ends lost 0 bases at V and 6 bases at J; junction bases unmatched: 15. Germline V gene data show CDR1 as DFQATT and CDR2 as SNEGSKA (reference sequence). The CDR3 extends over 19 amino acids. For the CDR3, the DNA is TGCAGTGCTAGAGACCGCCTCTCGACTAGCGGGAGGCGCGGGGATACGCAGTATTTT. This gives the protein CSARDRLSTSGRRGDTQYF.

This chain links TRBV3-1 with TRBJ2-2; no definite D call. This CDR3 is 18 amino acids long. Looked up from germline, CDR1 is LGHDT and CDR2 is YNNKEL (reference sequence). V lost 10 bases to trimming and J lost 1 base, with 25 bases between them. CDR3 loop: CATCQDRSRMVNTGELFF. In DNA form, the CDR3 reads TGTGCCACCTGCCAAGATCGGAGTCGGATGGTGAACACCGGGGAGCTGTTTTTT.

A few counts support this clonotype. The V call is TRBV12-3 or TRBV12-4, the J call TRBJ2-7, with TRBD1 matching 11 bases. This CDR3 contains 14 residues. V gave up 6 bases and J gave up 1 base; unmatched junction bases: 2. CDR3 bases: TGTGCCAGCAGGGGACAGGGGGTATCCTACGAGCAGTACTTC. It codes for CASRGQGVSYEQYF.

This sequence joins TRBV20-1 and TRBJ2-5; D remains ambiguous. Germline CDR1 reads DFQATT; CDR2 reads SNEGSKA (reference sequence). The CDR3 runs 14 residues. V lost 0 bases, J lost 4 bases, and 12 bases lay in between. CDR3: CSARDRSVGETQYF. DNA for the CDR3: TGCAGTGCTAGAGATCGAAGCGTTGGAGAGACCCAGTACTTC.

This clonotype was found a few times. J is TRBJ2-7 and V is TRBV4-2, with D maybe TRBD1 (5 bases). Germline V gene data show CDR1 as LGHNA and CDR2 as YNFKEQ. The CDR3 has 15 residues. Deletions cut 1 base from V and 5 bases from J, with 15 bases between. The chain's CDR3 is CASSQVGQGSDEQYF. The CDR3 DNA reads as TGTGCCAGCAGCCAAGTCGGGCAGGGAAGCGACGAGCAGTACTTC.

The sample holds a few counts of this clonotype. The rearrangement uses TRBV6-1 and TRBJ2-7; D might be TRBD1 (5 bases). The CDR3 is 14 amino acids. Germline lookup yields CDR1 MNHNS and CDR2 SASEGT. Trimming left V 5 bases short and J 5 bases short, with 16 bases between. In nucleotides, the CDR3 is TGTGCCAGCAGTCCCCCGGGCAGGGCAAACGAGCAGTACTTC. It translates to CASSPPGRANEQYF.

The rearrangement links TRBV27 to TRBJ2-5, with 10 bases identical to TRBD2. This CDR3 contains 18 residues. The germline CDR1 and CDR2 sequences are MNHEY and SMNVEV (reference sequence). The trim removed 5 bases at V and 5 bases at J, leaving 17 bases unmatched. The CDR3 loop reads CASSLRSSGGYGSETQYF. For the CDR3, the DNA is TGTGCCAGCAGTCTTAGGTCTAGCGGGGGTTACGGGAGTGAGACCCAGTACTTC.

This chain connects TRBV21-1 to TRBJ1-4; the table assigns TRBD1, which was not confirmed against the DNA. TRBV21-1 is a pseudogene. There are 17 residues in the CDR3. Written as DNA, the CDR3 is TGTGCCAGCAGCAAGGACAGGAGGGCTGGAACTAATGAAAAACTGTTTTTT. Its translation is CASSKDRRAGTNEKLFF.

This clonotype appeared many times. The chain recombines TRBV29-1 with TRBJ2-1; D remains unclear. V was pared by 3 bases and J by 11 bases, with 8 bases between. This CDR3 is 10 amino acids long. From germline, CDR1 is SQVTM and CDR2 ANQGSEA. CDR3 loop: CSVDKGQQFF. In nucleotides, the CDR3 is TGCAGCGTTGATAAGGGCCAGCAGTTCTTC.

DNA of the CDR3: TGTGCCAGCAGCCAAGGTCAAGGGGGCGACTATGGCTACACCTTC. Translated, it gives CASSQGQGGDYGYTF. The chain employs TRBV14 and TRBJ1-2, with TRBD1 identical over 7 bases. Per germline, CDR1 SGHDN and CDR2 FVKESK. Losses at the gene ends were 1 base for V and 3 bases for J; bases not matched to a gene: 5. The length of the CDR3 is 15 residues.

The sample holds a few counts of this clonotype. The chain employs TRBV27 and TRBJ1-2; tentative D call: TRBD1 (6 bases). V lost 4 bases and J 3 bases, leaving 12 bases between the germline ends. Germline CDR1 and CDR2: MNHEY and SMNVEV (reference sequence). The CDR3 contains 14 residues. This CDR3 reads CASSYGQRDYGYTF. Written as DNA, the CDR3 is TGTGCCAGCAGTTACGGACAGAGGGACTATGGCTACACCTTC.

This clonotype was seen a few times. CDR3 sequence reads: CASSVELTNSYNEQFF. CDR3 coding DNA: TGTGCCAGCAGTGTTGAACTTACAAACTCCTACAATGAGCAGTTCTTC. The rearrangement links TRBV6-4 to TRBJ2-1; D is undetermined. V gave up 4 bases and J gave up 0 bases, with 13 bases separating them. This CDR3 has 16 amino acids. Germline CDR1 and CDR2: MRHNA and SNTAGT.

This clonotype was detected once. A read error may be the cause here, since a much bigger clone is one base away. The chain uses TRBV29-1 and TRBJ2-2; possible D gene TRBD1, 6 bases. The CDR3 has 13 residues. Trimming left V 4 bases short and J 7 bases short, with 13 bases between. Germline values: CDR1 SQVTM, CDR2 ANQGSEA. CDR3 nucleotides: TGCAGCGTTGGAGTGAACAGGGACGGGGAGCTGTTTTTT. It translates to CSVGVNRDGELFF.

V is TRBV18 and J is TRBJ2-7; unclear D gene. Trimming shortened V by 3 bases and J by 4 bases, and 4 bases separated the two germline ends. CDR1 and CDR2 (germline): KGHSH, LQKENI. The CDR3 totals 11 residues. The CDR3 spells CASSPEYEQYF. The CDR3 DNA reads TGTGCCAGCTCACCGGAATACGAGCAGTACTTC.

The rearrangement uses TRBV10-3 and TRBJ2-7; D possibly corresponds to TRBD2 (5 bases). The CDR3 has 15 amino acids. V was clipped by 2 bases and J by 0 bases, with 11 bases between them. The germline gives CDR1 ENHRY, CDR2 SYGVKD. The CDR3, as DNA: TGTGCCATCAGTGAGCCTAGTGGGAGCTCCTACGAGCAGTACTTC. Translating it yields CAISEPSGSSYEQYF.

CDR3 bases: TGTGCCAGCAGTCGTGGGGGCCACGCTAGCGGGATGAACACCGGGGAGCTGTTTTTT. Its protein is CASSRGGHASGMNTGELFF. The chain employs TRBV12-3 or TRBV12-4 and TRBJ2-2, with 9 bases that match TRBD2. CDR3 length equals 19 residues. The V gene end was trimmed by 5 bases and the J gene end by 1 base; junction bases not matched to a gene: 14.

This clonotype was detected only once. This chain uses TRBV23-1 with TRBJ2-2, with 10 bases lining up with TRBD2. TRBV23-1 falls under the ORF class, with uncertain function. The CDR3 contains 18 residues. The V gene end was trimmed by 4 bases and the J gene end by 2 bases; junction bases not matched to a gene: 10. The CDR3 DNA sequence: TGCGCCAGCAGTCCTTTAGCGGGAGGTCGACCTAACACCGGGGAGCTGTTTTTT. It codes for CASSPLAGGRPNTGELFF.

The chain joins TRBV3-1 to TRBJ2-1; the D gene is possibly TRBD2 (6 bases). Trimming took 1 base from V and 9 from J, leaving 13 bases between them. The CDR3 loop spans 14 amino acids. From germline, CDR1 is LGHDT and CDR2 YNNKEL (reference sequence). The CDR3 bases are TGTGCCAGCAGCCAAGCATCGGGGGACGGTGAGCAGTTCTTC. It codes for CASSQASGDGEQFF.

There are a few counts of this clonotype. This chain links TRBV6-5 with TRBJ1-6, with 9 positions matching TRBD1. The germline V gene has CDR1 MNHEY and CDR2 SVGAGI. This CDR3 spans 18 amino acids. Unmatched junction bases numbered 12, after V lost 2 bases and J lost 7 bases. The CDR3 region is CASSYRQGVGTSNSPLHF. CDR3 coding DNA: TGTGCCAGCAGTTACCGACAGGGGGTTGGGACCTCCAATTCACCCCTCCACTTT.

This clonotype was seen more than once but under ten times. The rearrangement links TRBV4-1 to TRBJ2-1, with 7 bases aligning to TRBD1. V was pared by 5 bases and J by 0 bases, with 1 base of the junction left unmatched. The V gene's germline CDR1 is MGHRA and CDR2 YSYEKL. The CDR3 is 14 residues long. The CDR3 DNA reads TGCGCCAGCAGCGGACAGGTCTCCTACAATGAGCAGTTCTTC. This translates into CASSGQVSYNEQFF.

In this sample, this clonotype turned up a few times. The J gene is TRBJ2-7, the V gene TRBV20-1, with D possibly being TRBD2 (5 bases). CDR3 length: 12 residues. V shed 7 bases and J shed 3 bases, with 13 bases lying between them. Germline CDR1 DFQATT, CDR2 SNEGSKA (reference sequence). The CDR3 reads CSGGRGFYEQYF. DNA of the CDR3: TGCAGTGGGGGTCGGGGTTTCTACGAGCAGTACTTC.

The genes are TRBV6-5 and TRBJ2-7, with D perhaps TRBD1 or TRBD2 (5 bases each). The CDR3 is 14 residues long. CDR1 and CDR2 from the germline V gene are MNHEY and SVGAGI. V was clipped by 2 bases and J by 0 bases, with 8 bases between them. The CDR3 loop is CASSYGGFSYEQYF. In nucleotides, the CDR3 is TGTGCCAGCAGTTACGGGGGTTTCTCCTACGAGCAGTACTTC.

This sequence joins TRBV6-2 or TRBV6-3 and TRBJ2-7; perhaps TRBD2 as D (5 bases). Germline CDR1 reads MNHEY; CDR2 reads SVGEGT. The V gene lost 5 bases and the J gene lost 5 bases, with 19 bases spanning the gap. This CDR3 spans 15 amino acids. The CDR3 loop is CASSPYVRGLDEQYF. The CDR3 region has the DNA TGTGCCAGCAGTCCATACGTACGAGGGCTTGACGAGCAGTACTTC.

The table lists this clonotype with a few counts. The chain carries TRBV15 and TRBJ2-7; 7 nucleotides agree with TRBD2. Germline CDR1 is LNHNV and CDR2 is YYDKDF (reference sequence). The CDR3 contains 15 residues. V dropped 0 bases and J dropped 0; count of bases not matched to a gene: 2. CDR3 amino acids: CATSREGGSSYEQYF. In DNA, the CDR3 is TGTGCCACCAGCAGAGAAGGCGGGAGCTCCTACGAGCAGTACTTC. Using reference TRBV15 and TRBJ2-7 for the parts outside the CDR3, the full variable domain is DAMVIQNPRYQVTQFGKPVTLSCSQTLNHNVMYWYQQKSSQAPKLLFHYYDKDFNNEADTPDNFQSRRPNTSFCFLDIRSPGLGDTAMYLCATSREGGSSYEQYFGPGTRLTVT.